Each of the 22 T cell receptor beta chains below was sequenced from the same sample in a study of cytomegalovirus exposure and HLA in healthy donors (dated by TCRdb to 2015 to 2018). To prepare the library, the immunoSEQ multiplex PCR assay was applied. For the multiplex PCR, a mixture combining 60 forward primers for TCR Vbeta segments and 13 reverse primers for TCR Jbeta segments was used. Here the immuneACCESS table is served through TCRdb, limited to in-frame sequences with V and J called. Missing clones are a known gap in these copies; in checked studies unresolved V genes cover under half, and the rest lacks a known reason. This sample comprises roughly 77,000 clones, under 80% of them detected only once. 6.5% to 7.5% of the sample lies in the top ten. Material for sequencing was PBMCs. The receptors shown here come from a woman in her forties or fifties in good health and CMV-seropositive.

V is TRBV9 and J is TRBJ1-5; possible D gene TRBD1, 6 bases. From germline, CDR1 is SGDLS and CDR2 YYNGEE. The V gene lost 0 bases and the J gene lost 7 bases, with 14 bases spanning the gap. The CDR3 has 15 residues. CDR3 in amino acids: CASSVVSRGGQPQHF. The CDR3 nucleotides are TGTGCCAGCAGCGTAGTCTCCAGGGGCGGGCAGCCCCAGCATTTT.

The V gene is TRBV4-1, the J gene TRBJ2-3; 9 bases match TRBD2. Germline CDR1 and CDR2: MGHRA and YSYEKL. The V and J ends lost 7 bases and 3 bases, in that order; junction bases with no gene match: 5. This CDR3 contains 14 residues. CDR3 nucleotides: TGCGCCAGCACCCTCGCGGGGGGGACAGATACGCAGTATTTT. This gives the protein CASTLAGGTDTQYF.

A few counts support this clone. The J gene is TRBJ2-5, the V gene TRBV5-1; no reliable D call. This CDR3 region has 14 residues. The V end lost 0 bases, the J end lost 5 bases, and 11 bases lay between the germline ends. CDR1 and CDR2 from the germline V gene are SGHRS and YFSETQ. In DNA, the CDR3 is TGCGCCAGCAGCTTGGCGGAGATTCCGGAGACCCAGTACTTC. This gives the protein CASSLAEIPETQYF.

The chain links TRBV5-1 to TRBJ1-2; possibly TRBD1 for D (6 bases). Germline V gives CDR1 SGHRS, CDR2 YFSETQ. There are 15 residues in the CDR3. V lost 3 bases, J lost 0 bases, and 12 bases lay in between. The CDR3 DNA is TGCGCCAGCAGCTCTACAGGGTCCTCTAACTATGGCTACACCTTC. It is translated as CASSSTGSSNYGYTF. The complete variable domain, with remaining parts taken from reference TRBV5-1 and TRBJ1-2, reads KAGVTQTPRYLIKTRGQQVTLSCSPISGHRSVSWYQQTPGQGLQFLFEYFSETQRNKGNFPGRFSGRQFSNSRSEMNVSTLELGDSALYLCASSSTGSSNYGYTFGSGTRLTVV.

This clone was detected a few times. The genes are TRBV7-2 and TRBJ1-2; no clear D gene. The CDR3 runs to 12 residues. The V end was cut by 3 bases, the J end by 8 bases, with 10 bases between. Germline lookup yields CDR1 SGHTA and CDR2 FQGNSA. In DNA, the CDR3 is TGTGCCAGCAGCTTTAGTGATTTGGGCTACACCTTC. Residues: CASSFSDLGYTF.

The rearrangement uses TRBV5-6 and TRBJ2-5; 7 nucleotides align to TRBD2. The CDR3 totals 15 residues. V shed 4 bases and J 5 bases; nucleotides not matched to a gene: 11. From germline, CDR1 is SGHDT and CDR2 YYEEEE. The CDR3: CASSPILQGGETQYF. The CDR3 DNA reads TGTGCCAGCAGCCCTATATTGCAGGGAGGGGAGACCCAGTACTTC.

This sequence joins TRBV18 and TRBJ2-3, with TRBD2 matching 7 bases. The CDR3 is made up of 15 amino acids. V shed 3 bases and J 4 bases; nucleotides not matched to a gene: 7. Germline CDR1 and CDR2: KGHSH and LQKENI. The CDR3 is CASSPPGGTPDTQYF. In DNA form, the CDR3 reads TGTGCCAGCTCACCTCCGGGAGGAACTCCAGATACGCAGTATTTT.

This clone was seen only a few times. The chain joins TRBV4-1 to TRBJ1-2, with D possibly TRBD1 on 6 matching bases. The CDR3 totals 18 residues. CDR1 MGHRA and CDR2 YSYEKL come from the germline V gene. V was clipped by 0 bases and J by 4 bases, with 21 bases between them. In DNA form, the CDR3 reads TGCGCCAGCAGCCAAGATGAGGGGGGGAGCTTTACCCCCTATGGCTACACCTTC. It encodes CASSQDEGGSFTPYGYTF.

The DNA of the CDR3 is TGTGCCAGCAGCGTAGCTGTAAGAGACAGTAAAGGCGGGGAGCTGTTTTTT. This gives the protein CASSVAVRDSKGGELFF. The chain joins TRBV9 to TRBJ2-2, with D perhaps matching TRBD1 (5 bases). Germline lookup yields CDR1 SGDLS and CDR2 YYNGEE. CDR3 length: 17 amino acids. The V gene lost 0 bases and the J gene lost 7 bases, with 19 bases spanning the gap.

The J gene is TRBJ1-1, the V gene TRBV7-2; D might be TRBD1 (5 bases). The CDR3 totals 13 residues. Trimming left V 1 base short and J 4 bases short, with 7 bases between. Germline CDR1 and CDR2: SGHTA and FQGNSA. The CDR3 reads CASSLGQPTEAFF. The CDR3 DNA sequence: TGTGCCAGCAGCTTAGGACAGCCCACTGAAGCTTTCTTT.

There are a few counts of this clone. The chain couples TRBV25-1 to TRBJ2-3, with D perhaps TRBD1 (8 bases). The CDR3 covers 16 residues. The germline V and J ends were trimmed by 6 bases and 3 bases, with 19 bases remaining between them. CDR1 is MGHDK, CDR2 SYGVNS, per germline. CDR3 region: CASSAVQGGNTDTQYF. CDR3 DNA: TGTGCCAGCAGCGCAGTACAGGGGGGGAATACAGATACGCAGTATTTT.

This chain uses TRBV7-7 with TRBJ1-1; D is uncertain. Germline lookup yields CDR1 SSHAT and CDR2 FNYEAQ (reference sequence). The V end lost 7 bases, the J end lost 0 bases, and 15 bases lay between the germline ends. This CDR3 spans 15 amino acids. The CDR3 loop reads CASTLSPSMNTEAFF. The CDR3 bases are TGTGCCAGCACCCTAAGTCCATCGATGAACACTGAAGCTTTCTTT.

The V gene is TRBV9, the J gene TRBJ2-2; perhaps TRBD1 as D (7 bases). The CDR3 is made up of 15 amino acids. Per germline, CDR1 SGDLS and CDR2 YYNGEE. V was clipped by 3 bases and J by 6 bases, with 15 bases between them. The CDR3 DNA follows: TGTGCCAGCAGCGGCGGGACAGTTTCCCCCGGGGAGCTGTTTTTT. It is translated as CASSGGTVSPGELFF.

The chain has TRBV5-1 and TRBJ1-1; D is uncertain. V shed 1 base and J shed 1 base, with 23 bases lying between them. The CDR3 covers 19 residues. Germline CDR1 reads SGHRS; CDR2 reads YFSETQ. CDR3 bases: TGCGCCAGCAGCTTGCCCTCAGGCAGGACTCAAAGACAGAACACTGAAGCTTTCTTT. Protein: CASSLPSGRTQRQNTEAFF.

V and J are TRBV15 and TRBJ2-1, with TRBD1 identical over 9 bases. Germline V gene lookup returns CDR1 LNHNV and CDR2 YYDKDF (reference sequence). The CDR3 runs to 14 residues. J lost 6 bases, V lost 5 bases, and 5 bases had no gene match. The CDR3 DNA reads TGTGCCACCAGCCCGGGACAGGGCGCCAATGAGCAGTTCTTC. As protein: CATSPGQGANEQFF.

As DNA, the CDR3 is TGTGCCAGCTCACCCGGGACAGGGGGCGCCGGTTATGGCTACACCTTC. It translates to CASSPGTGGAGYGYTF. This chain joins TRBV18 and TRBJ1-2; 12 positions match TRBD1. The V and J ends lost 3 bases and 5 bases, in that order; junction bases with no gene match: 7. CDR1 and CDR2 (germline): KGHSH, LQKENI. There are 16 residues in the CDR3.

The rearrangement links TRBV19 to TRBJ1-1, with D perhaps TRBD1 (6 bases). Trimming took off 4 bases at V and 5 bases at J, with 14 bases between the two ends. CDR1 and CDR2 (germline): LNHDA, SQIVND (reference sequence). The CDR3 is made up of 14 amino acids. CDR3 bases: TGTGCCAGTAGTACGACTTCAGGGGAGACTGAAGCTTTCTTT. Encoded protein: CASSTTSGETEAFF. Combining the CDR3 with reference TRBV19 and TRBJ1-1 gives the whole variable domain DGGITQSPKYLFRKEGQNVTLSCEQNLNHDAMYWYRQDPGQGLRLIYYSQIVNDFQKGDIAEGYSVSREKKESFPLTVTSAQKNPTAFYLCASSTTSGETEAFFGQGTRLTVV.

CDR3 in amino acids: CASSYANRAGYTF. In DNA, the CDR3 is TGTGCCAGCAGTTACGCAAACAGAGCCGGCTACACCTTC. V usage is TRBV6-6 and J usage is TRBJ1-2; D is undetermined. Germline V gene sequence: CDR1 MNHNY, CDR2 SVGAGI (reference sequence). Trimming pared 2 bases from V and 8 bases from J, leaving 12 bases between. The CDR3 is 13 residues long.

The genes are TRBV10-3 and TRBJ2-5; the D is unclear. This CDR3 spans 14 amino acids. The germline V gene has CDR1 ENHRY and CDR2 SYGVKD. V was clipped by 0 bases and J by 5 bases, with 10 bases between them. The CDR3: CAISESRVPETQYF. CDR3 coding DNA: TGTGCCATCAGTGAGTCCCGGGTCCCGGAGACCCAGTACTTC.

V and J are TRBV5-4 and TRBJ1-6, with D perhaps TRBD1 (6 bases). The CDR3 runs to 17 residues. Germline CDR1 and CDR2: SGHNT and YYREEE (reference sequence). Trimming cost V 2 bases and J 9 bases, with 21 bases left between them. The CDR3 nucleotides read TGTGCCAGCAGCTTAAACCTACTTAGGGGGACGATTTCACCCCTCCACTTT. The encoded protein is CASSLNLLRGTISPLHF.

The chain has TRBV6-1 and TRBJ1-5; unclear D gene. The CDR3 sequence is 14 residues long. Trimming shortened V by 8 bases and J by 6 bases, and 17 bases separated the two germline ends. Germline V CDR1 and CDR2: MNHNS, SASEGT. CDR3: CASLEGELGQPQHF. CDR3 nucleotides: TGTGCCAGCCTCGAGGGTGAGTTGGGTCAGCCCCAGCATTTT.

This chain connects TRBV6-6 to TRBJ1-1; no reliable D call. Trimming stripped 0 bases from V and 4 bases from J, with 9 bases between. The CDR3 sequence is 14 residues long. CDR1 and CDR2 from the germline V gene are MNHNY and SVGAGI (reference sequence). The CDR3 nucleotides are TGTGCCAGCAGTTACTCGTTAGCCAGCACTGAAGCTTTCTTT. Translated, it gives CASSYSLASTEAFF.